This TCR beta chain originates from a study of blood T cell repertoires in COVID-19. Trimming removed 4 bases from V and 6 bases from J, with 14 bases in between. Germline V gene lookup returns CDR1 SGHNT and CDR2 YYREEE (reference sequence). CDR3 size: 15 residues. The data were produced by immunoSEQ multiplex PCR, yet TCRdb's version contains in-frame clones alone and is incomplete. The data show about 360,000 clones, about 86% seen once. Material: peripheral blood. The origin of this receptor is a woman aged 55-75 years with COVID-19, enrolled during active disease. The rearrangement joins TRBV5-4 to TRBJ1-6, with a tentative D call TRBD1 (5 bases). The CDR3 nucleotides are TGTGCCAGCAGCGCGGCGGGGACCCGTAATTCACCCCTCCACTTT. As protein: CASSAAGTRNSPLHF.